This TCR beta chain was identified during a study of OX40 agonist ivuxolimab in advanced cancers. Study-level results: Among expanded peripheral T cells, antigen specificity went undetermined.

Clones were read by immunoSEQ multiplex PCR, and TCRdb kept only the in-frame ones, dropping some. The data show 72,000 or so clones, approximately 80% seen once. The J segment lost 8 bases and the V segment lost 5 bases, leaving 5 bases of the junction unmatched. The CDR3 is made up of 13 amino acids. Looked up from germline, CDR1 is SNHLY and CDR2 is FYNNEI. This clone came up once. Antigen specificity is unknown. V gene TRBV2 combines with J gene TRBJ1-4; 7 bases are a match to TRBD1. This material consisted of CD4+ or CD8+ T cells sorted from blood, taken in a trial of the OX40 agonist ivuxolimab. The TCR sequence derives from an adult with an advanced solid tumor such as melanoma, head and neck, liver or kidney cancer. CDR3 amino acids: CASSRTGVEKLFF. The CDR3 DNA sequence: TGTGCCAGCAGTCGTACAGGGGTCGAAAAACTGTTTTTT.